A single sample gave rise to the 15 T cell receptor beta chains below, sequenced in a study of blood T cell repertoires in COVID-19. Only in-frame clones appear in the TCRdb table, and some are missing; sequencing was by immunoSEQ multiplex PCR. Of 8,800 or so clones in the sample, 80% to 90% were seen once. Sequences were obtained from peripheral blood. These receptors were taken from a human donor in a cohort sampled during active COVID-19.

The rearrangement links TRBV5-8 to TRBJ2-7, with 8 bases aligning to TRBD1. The ends lost 3 bases at V and 2 bases at J; junction bases unmatched: 7. Germline V CDR1 and CDR2: SGHTS, YDEGEE. There are 15 residues in the CDR3. The CDR3 DNA is TGTGCCAGCAGCTCGCCGGGACAGGCTGCCTACGAGCAGTACTTC. This codes for CASSSPGQAAYEQYF.

The rearrangement uses TRBV11-2 and TRBJ2-5; 7 bases are a match to TRBD2. Germline lookup yields CDR1 SGHAT and CDR2 FQNNGV. There are 16 residues in the CDR3. V dropped 1 base and J dropped 1; count of bases not matched to a gene: 6. The CDR3 DNA reads TGTGCCAGCAGCTTAGTTGGGGGAGGGCTCCAAGAGACCCAGTACTTC. Translated: CASSLVGGGLQETQYF. Together with reference TRBV11-2 and TRBJ2-5, the CDR3 gives the full variable domain: EAGVAQSPRYKIIEKRQSVAFWCNPISGHATLYWYQQILGQGPKLLIQFQNNGVVDDSQLPKDRFSAERLKGVDSTLKIQPAKLEDSAVYLCASSLVGGGLQETQYFGPGTRLLVL.

This rearrangement joins TRBV24-1 to TRBJ2-2, with 10 bases aligning to TRBD1. The CDR3 contains 16 residues. In germline, CDR1 is KGHDR, CDR2 SFDVKD. V dropped 2 bases and J dropped 6; count of bases not matched to a gene: 5. CDR3 sequence: CATSDWRTGGAGELFF. CDR3 DNA sequence: TGTGCCACCAGTGATTGGAGGACAGGGGGGGCCGGGGAGCTGTTTTTT.

The genes are TRBV5-1 and TRBJ1-4, with 7 bases aligning to TRBD1. The CDR3 is made up of 16 amino acids. The ends lost 0 bases at V and 2 bases at J; junction bases unmatched: 4. Germline CDR1 SGHRS, CDR2 YFSETQ. The CDR3, as DNA: TGCGCCAGCAGCTTGGAGGGGGCTGGGACTAATGAAAAACTGTTTTTT. Translation: CASSLEGAGTNEKLFF. The full variable domain, completed using reference TRBV5-1 and TRBJ1-4, is KAGVTQTPRYLIKTRGQQVTLSCSPISGHRSVSWYQQTPGQGLQFLFEYFSETQRNKGNFPGRFSGRQFSNSRSEMNVSTLELGDSALYLCASSLEGAGTNEKLFFGSGTQLSVL.

The chain employs TRBV28 and TRBJ2-3; 9 bases align to TRBD2. The length of the CDR3 is 15 residues. The germline V gene has CDR1 MDHEN and CDR2 SYDVKM. The trim removed 5 bases at V and 6 bases at J, leaving 9 bases unmatched. The CDR3 reads CASSLAGGWGDTQYF. The CDR3 DNA reads TGTGCCAGCAGTCTCGCGGGAGGGTGGGGGGATACGCAGTATTTT.

DNA of the CDR3: TGTGCCAGCAGCCTCGTTGGGGGAGGGGAACAGTACTTC. The encoded protein is CASSLVGGGEQYF. The gene calls are TRBV28 and TRBJ2-7; 7 nucleotides line up with TRBD2. This CDR3 has 13 amino acids. In germline, CDR1 is MDHEN, CDR2 SYDVKM. V lost 6 bases to trimming and J lost 10 bases; unmatched junction nucleotides: 12.

The genes are TRBV6-2 or TRBV6-3 and TRBJ1-6; 8 bases match TRBD1. V was clipped by 2 bases and J by 6 bases; unmatched bases: 3. The CDR3 runs 15 residues. The germline V gene has CDR1 MNHEY and CDR2 SVGEGT. CDR3 in amino acids: CASSYRDRGNSPLHF. In DNA, the CDR3 is TGTGCCAGCAGTTACCGCGACAGGGGTAATTCACCCCTCCACTTT.

The chain carries TRBV19 and TRBJ1-5; no reliable D call. This CDR3 contains 14 residues. Trimming removed 7 bases from V and 0 bases from J, with 10 bases in between. Germline lookup yields CDR1 LNHDA and CDR2 SQIVND (reference sequence). CDR3 bases: TGTGCCAGTACCACGGACTATAGCAATCAGCCCCAGCATTTT. This translates into CASTTDYSNQPQHF.

The V call is TRBV27, the J call TRBJ1-6; the match to TRBD1 covers 7 bases. Trimming at V came to 9 bases and at J to 0 bases, leaving 5 bases not matched to a gene. CDR3 size: 15 residues. From germline, CDR1 is MNHEY and CDR2 SMNVEV (reference sequence). CDR3 in amino acids: CASRGDSSYNSPLHF. The CDR3, as DNA: TGTGCCAGTAGGGGGGACAGCTCCTATAATTCACCCCTCCACTTT.

This sequence joins TRBV7-8 and TRBJ2-3; no firm D call. The germline gives CDR1 SGHVS, CDR2 FQNEAQ. This CDR3 comprises 13 residues. The V and J ends lost 5 bases and 1 base respectively, with 7 bases between them. CDR3: CASSPFGTDTQYF. The CDR3 DNA is TGTGCCAGCAGCCCGTTCGGCACAGATACGCAGTATTTT.

This chain connects TRBV13 to TRBJ2-1; D not resolved. The CDR3 sequence is 14 residues long. Trimming took off 8 bases at V and 7 bases at J, with 18 bases between the two ends. CDR1 and CDR2 (germline): PRHDT, FYEKMQ (reference sequence). Here the CDR3 DNA reads TGTGCCAGCCAAATAGCAGTCCTTAATAATGAGCAGTTCTTC. It codes for CASQIAVLNNEQFF.

The genes are TRBV6-5 and TRBJ2-5; 10 bases map to TRBD2. J lost 2 bases, V lost 4 bases, and 1 base had no gene match. There are 14 residues in the CDR3. Germline CDR1 MNHEY, CDR2 SVGAGI. The CDR3: CASSWTSGQETQYF. The CDR3 bases are TGTGCCAGCAGTTGGACTAGCGGACAAGAGACCCAGTACTTC.

The chain has TRBV11-2 and TRBJ2-7, with D unresolved. Trimming took off 0 bases at V and 4 bases at J, with 4 bases between the two ends. Germline CDR1 and CDR2: SGHAT and FQNNGV. The CDR3 length is 12 residues. The CDR3 bases are TGTGCCAGCAGCTTAGATCTGTACGAGCAGTACTTC. It codes for CASSLDLYEQYF.

The chain combines TRBV27 with TRBJ2-5; TRBD2 is a possible D gene (5 bases). V was shortened by 4 bases and J by 5 bases, with 14 bases between the two germline ends. The CDR3 totals 14 residues. Germline V CDR1 and CDR2: MNHEY, SMNVEV (reference sequence). DNA of the CDR3: TGTGCCAGCAGTTCGTTCGGGGAAGAGGAGACCCAGTACTTC. Its translation: CASSSFGEEETQYF.

The chain is built from TRBV10-3 and TRBJ2-6; 8 positions agree with TRBD1. After removal of 10 bases from V and 0 bases from J, the junction contained 8 bases not matched to a gene. Per the germline V gene, CDR1 is ENHRY and CDR2 is SYGVKD. The CDR3 has 16 residues. The CDR3, as DNA: TGTGCCACTTACAGGGGGGACCGCTCTGGGGCCAACGTCCTGACTTTC. Its protein is CATYRGDRSGANVLTF.